This T cell receptor beta chain stems from a study of blood T cell repertoires in COVID-19 (dated by TCRdb to the early 2020s). Regarding the research as a whole: The collaborator samples originated in the United States, Italy and Spain and spanned the acute and convalescent phases of COVID-19. The prospective study material was composed of cDNA or gDNA derived from T cells, B-cell-depleted T cells, or PBMCs. Deeply sampled blood TCRbeta repertoires from subjects exposed to, actively infected with, or recovered from COVID-19 were included in the dataset. The repertoires were made available in a free public database intended to serve as a resource for research on the immune response to SARS-CoV-2. Samples were obtained from the ongoing ImmuneRACE study (first 160 participants) and from roughly 1,300 subjects provided by 6 global collaborators. Nearly every sample came with metadata listing a de-identified subject ID, COVID-19 status, age in years and sex. Where available, HLA class I and class II types were obtained from metadata supplied by the sample provider rather than from assay-based typing.

Study-wide conclusions, independent of this receptor: How much clinical and demographic metadata was included differed by source and by participant, and the metadata was provided uncurated.

TCRbeta CDR3 regions were amplified from genomic DNA using the immunoSEQ Assay, a bias-controlled multiplex PCR. On the authors' methods: Within the assay, amplification of reference gene primers was used to estimate how many nucleated cells each sample contained. Sequence reads were collapsed and filtered to measure the absolute abundance of every unique TCRbeta CDR3 rearrangement. For each sample, productive Simpson clonality was calculated by taking the square root of Simpson's diversity index across productive rearrangements. TCRdb obtained this table from immuneACCESS and retained in-frame rearrangements with V and J assigned. These tables miss some clones; where compared with another copy, unresolved V genes account for less than half of the shortfall, and the remainder is unexplained. V, J and clone size reflect that table, while D and trimming were determined from the DNA. This sample comprises about 310,000 clones, nearly 90% of them detected only once. Around 4.3% of the sample goes to the ten largest clones.

The junction shows trimming of 5 bases on V and 3 bases on J, and the gene matches do not reach 8 bases of it. The CDR3 holds 16 amino acids from the cysteine to the phenylalanine. Only CDR3 DNA is held: 48 bases, read in frame from base 1. From a lookup of the germline V gene (reference sequence), CDR1 and CDR2 are LNHDA and SQIVND. In the prospective study, participants were about 18 to 100 years old, resided in about two dozen geographic areas of the United States, and were enrolled through a virtual design. In the prospective study, participants were assigned to cohorts based on the clinical history participants reported in a screening survey and a study questionnaire. Mobile phlebotomists in the prospective study collected whole blood, serum and a nasopharyngeal or oropharyngeal swab from every participant. Over a roughly 2-month period, participants in the prospective study had the option of providing additional blood draws and questionnaires. Before DNA extraction, prospective study blood samples were shipped either frozen or at room temperature.

On this clone: Which antigen it targets is not known. Per-base quality was not reported, and no clone a single base away is much larger than it.

The chain links TRBV19 with TRBJ2-7, with 12 middle bases fitting TRBD1. This clonotype was sampled from a woman under 30 with acute COVID-19. Sequencing was done on a sample of PBMCs or T cells enriched from blood (not recorded which). The CDR3 amino acid sequence is: CASSPQGQGASYEQYF. The nucleotide sequence reads as follows: TGTGCCAGTAGTCCCCAGGGACAGGGGGCGAGCTACGAGCAGTACTTC. Where the CDR3 stops, the reference TRBV19 and TRBJ2-7 genes take over; the full variable domain is DGGITQSPKYLFRKEGQNVTLSCEQNLNHDAMYWYRQDPGQGLRLIYYSQIVNDFQKGDIAEGYSVSREKKESFPLTVTSAQKNPTAFYLCASSPQGQGASYEQYFGPGTRLTVT.